This record looks at one TCR beta chain sequence and its context. Its antigen is currently unknown. Both 60 Vbeta primers and 13 Jbeta primers went into the PCR. Libraries were prepared by immunoSEQ multiplex PCR; TCRdb keeps only in-frame clonotypes and omits some of them. The sample holds fewer than 85,000 clones. V shed 5 bases and J shed 8 bases, with 19 bases lying between them. The CDR3 is made up of 15 amino acids. The germline V gene encodes CDR1 ENHRY and CDR2 SYGVKD. The sample originates from a study of cytomegalovirus exposure and HLA in healthy donors. Overall study findings and caveats: Cytomegalovirus status was reportedly diagnosed by the classifier with high sensitivity and specificity. Later analysis demonstrated an association between a missense DCLRE1C variant and TCR beta V- and J-gene trimming. The authors enumerated over 150 TCR beta chains as linked to cytomegalovirus.

Source material: PBMCs. The rearrangement uses TRBV10-3 and TRBJ1-5; D might be TRBD1 (5 bases). The TCR sequence derives from a man aged 30 to 39 in good health and CMV-seronegative. This CDR3 is CAISTGTLLNEPQHF. The CDR3 DNA reads as TGTGCCATCAGTACCGGGACTCTACTTAACGAGCCCCAGCATTTT.